Listed below are T cell receptor beta chains from one sample, sequenced in a study of response to subunit inactivated influenza vaccine. Using its own MiXCR run on the RT-PCR reads, TCRdb lists one record per CDR3 protein. The table records a few hundred thousand distinct CDR3 sequences, around 20% of them present only once. The source material was PBMCs from blood, sampled less than 22 months after vaccination. The receptors derive from a man aged 45-69 years who received an inactivated influenza vaccine. CDR3s include the opening cysteine and the closing phenylalanine or tryptophan. The order of the fields is clone size, V gene, D gene, J gene, CDR3 DNA, CDR3 protein. D genes are given only for firm matches. Clone size, where shown, is once, few, many, or a class for clones that have expanded.

clone_size: few; v_call: TRBV6-2/TRBV6-3; d_call: NA; j_call: TRBJ1-2; cdr3_nt: TGTGCCAGCAGTTACTCGGGTGAGGGGACGATTAACTATGGCTACACCTTC; cdr3_aa: CASSYSGEGTINYGYTF
clone_size: many; v_call: TRBV20-1; d_call: NA; j_call: TRBJ2-1; cdr3_nt: TGCAGTGCTAGCTGGGGGAACTCCTACAATGAGCAGTTCTTC; cdr3_aa: CSASWGNSYNEQFF
clone_size: NA; v_call: TRBV12-3/TRBV12-4; d_call: NA; j_call: TRBJ2-7; cdr3_nt: TGTGCCAGCAGTTTATATGGGGAATACAACGAGCAGTACTTC; cdr3_aa: CASSLYGEYNEQYF
clone_size: few; v_call: TRBV4-2; d_call: NA; j_call: TRBJ2-3; cdr3_nt: TGTGCCAGCAGCCAAGATTGGGGGGTAAGCACAGATACGCAGTATTTT; cdr3_aa: CASSQDWGVSTDTQYF
clone_size: NA; v_call: TRBV4-3; d_call: NA; j_call: TRBJ2-7; cdr3_nt: TGCGCCAGCAGCCAAGAGTGGGGGACACGCTCCTACGAGCAGTACTTC; cdr3_aa: CASSQEWGTRSYEQYF
clone_size: NA; v_call: TRBV2; d_call: NA; j_call: TRBJ1-1; cdr3_nt: TGTGCCAGCCTGAGGAATCCAACACTGAACACTGAAGCTTTCTTT; cdr3_aa: CASLRNPTLNTEAFF
clone_size: many; v_call: TRBV5-1; d_call: NA; j_call: TRBJ1-5; cdr3_nt: TGCGCCAGCAGCCCGGACCCCCAGCCCAATCAGCCCCAGCATTTT; cdr3_aa: CASSPDPQPNQPQHF
clone_size: NA; v_call: TRBV20-1; d_call: NA; j_call: TRBJ2-1; cdr3_nt: TGCAGTGCTAGAATCTTGGCTCTATACAATGAGCAGTTCTTC; cdr3_aa: CSARILALYNEQFF
clone_size: NA; v_call: TRBV20-1; d_call: TRBD1; j_call: TRBJ1-5; cdr3_nt: TGCAGTGCTCTAGAGGGGACAGGGGGTCTACTCGATCAGCCCCAGCATTTT; cdr3_aa: CSALEGTGGLLDQPQHF
clone_size: NA; v_call: TRBV27; d_call: NA; j_call: TRBJ1-2; cdr3_nt: TGTGCCAGCACCAGCCCAGGGGAAGGCTACACCTTC; cdr3_aa: CASTSPGEGYTF
clone_size: NA; v_call: TRBV11-2; d_call: NA; j_call: TRBJ1-6; cdr3_nt: TGTGCCAGCCTAGGCACAGGCCATAATTCACCCCTCCACTTT; cdr3_aa: CASLGTGHNSPLHF
clone_size: NA; v_call: TRBV7-4; d_call: TRBD1; j_call: TRBJ1-1; cdr3_nt: TGTGCCAGCAGCAACTTTCAGGGGGCGGTTGAAGCTTTCTTT; cdr3_aa: CASSNFQGAVEAFF
clone_size: few; v_call: TRBV11-3; d_call: TRBD1; j_call: TRBJ2-1; cdr3_nt: TGTGCCAGCAGCAGCAGATCGGGACAGGGGGCCAATGAGCAGTTCTTC; cdr3_aa: CASSSRSGQGANEQFF
clone_size: few; v_call: TRBV10-3; d_call: NA; j_call: TRBJ2-3; cdr3_nt: TGTGCCATCAGTGAGGGAGGGGATACGCAGTATTTT; cdr3_aa: CAISEGGDTQYF
clone_size: NA; v_call: TRBV2; d_call: TRBD2; j_call: TRBJ2-1; cdr3_nt: TGTGCCAGCAGGGCCGGGACTAGCGGGAGGCATGAGCAGTTCTTC; cdr3_aa: CASRAGTSGRHEQFF
clone_size: NA; v_call: TRBV6-6; d_call: NA; j_call: TRBJ1-5; cdr3_nt: TGTGCCAGCAGTTACGCCGTTAATCAGCCCCAGCATTTT; cdr3_aa: CASSYAVNQPQHF
clone_size: NA; v_call: TRBV4-3; d_call: NA; j_call: TRBJ2-2; cdr3_nt: TGCGCCAGCAGCCTAGCTTTTTCCGGGACACCTAACACCGGGGAGCTGTTTTTT; cdr3_aa: CASSLAFSGTPNTGELFF
clone_size: few; v_call: TRBV2; d_call: NA; j_call: TRBJ1-6; cdr3_nt: TGTGCCAGCAGTGCGGACGGAGACTATAATTCACCCCTCCACTTT; cdr3_aa: CASSADGDYNSPLHF
clone_size: NA; v_call: TRBV5-1; d_call: TRBD1; j_call: TRBJ2-1; cdr3_nt: TGCGCCAGTAGGAACCGGGACAGGGGGCCTCAATACTACAATGAGCAGTTCTTC; cdr3_aa: CASRNRDRGPQYYNEQFF
clone_size: NA; v_call: TRBV10-3; d_call: TRBD2; j_call: TRBJ2-1; cdr3_nt: TGTGCCATCAGTGGAACTAGCGGGACGTCCTACAATGAGCAGTTCTTC; cdr3_aa: CAISGTSGTSYNEQFF
clone_size: NA; v_call: TRBV7-8; d_call: NA; j_call: TRBJ2-1; cdr3_nt: TGTGCCAGCAGCTCCCAAAACAATGAGCAGTTCTTC; cdr3_aa: CASSSQNNEQFF
clone_size: many; v_call: TRBV5-1; d_call: NA; j_call: TRBJ2-2; cdr3_nt: TGCGCCAGCAGCTCCACAGGGGAGCTGTTTTTT; cdr3_aa: CASSSTGELFF
clone_size: few; v_call: TRBV6-2/TRBV6-3; d_call: NA; j_call: TRBJ1-1; cdr3_nt: TGTGCCAGCAGTTACTCCAGGGTGGGCACTGAAGCTTTCTTT; cdr3_aa: CASSYSRVGTEAFF
clone_size: NA; v_call: TRBV15; d_call: NA; j_call: TRBJ2-3; cdr3_nt: TGTGCCACCAGCAGAGGCTCGGGCCTGGGCACAGATACGCAGTATTTC; cdr3_aa: CATSRGSGLGTDTQYF